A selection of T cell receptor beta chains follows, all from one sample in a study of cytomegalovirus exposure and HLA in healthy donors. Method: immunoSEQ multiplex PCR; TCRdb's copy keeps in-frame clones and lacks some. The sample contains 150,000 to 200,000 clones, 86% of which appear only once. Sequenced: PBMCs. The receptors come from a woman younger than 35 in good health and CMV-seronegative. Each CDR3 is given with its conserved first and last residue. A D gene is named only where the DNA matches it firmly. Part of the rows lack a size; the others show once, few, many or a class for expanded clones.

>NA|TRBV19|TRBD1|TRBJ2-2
CASSSLGQGVIGELFF
TGTGCCAGTAGTTCCCTGGGGCAGGGGGTGATCGGGGAGCTGTTTTTT
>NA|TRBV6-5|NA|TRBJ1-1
CASSYLQGNTEAFF
TGTGCCAGCAGTTACTTACAGGGGAACACTGAAGCTTTCTTT
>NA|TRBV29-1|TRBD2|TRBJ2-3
CSVVTSGVTDTQYF
TGCAGCGTGGTTACTAGCGGGGTTACAGATACGCAGTATTTT
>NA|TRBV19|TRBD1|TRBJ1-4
CASSIRAGGEKLFF
TGTGCCAGTAGTATCCGGGCAGGGGGGGAAAAACTGTTTTTT
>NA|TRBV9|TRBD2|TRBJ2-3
CASSVAGGDTQYF
TGTGCCAGCAGCGTAGCCGGGGGGGATACGCAGTATTTT
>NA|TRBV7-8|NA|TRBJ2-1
CASSLVWGPGSEQFF
TGTGCCAGCAGCTTAGTTTGGGGTCCGGGGAGTGAGCAGTTCTTC
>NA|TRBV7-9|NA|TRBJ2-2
CASSSPPGHNTGELFF
TGTGCCAGCAGCTCCCCTCCGGGACACAACACCGGGGAGCTGTTTTTT
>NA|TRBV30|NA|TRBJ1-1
CAFWATRKAFF
TGTGCCTTTTGGGCCACCCGGAAAGCTTTCTTT
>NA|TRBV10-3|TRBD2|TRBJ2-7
CAISAGGEKDYEQYF
TGTGCCATCAGTGCGGGGGGGGAAAAGGACTACGAGCAGTACTTC
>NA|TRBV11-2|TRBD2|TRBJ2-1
CASSPGTSISEQFF
TGTGCCAGCTCCCCCGGGACTAGTATATCTGAGCAGTTCTTC
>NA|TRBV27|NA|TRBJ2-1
CASSTSGGTVAYNEQFF
TGTGCCAGCAGCACGTCCGGGGGTACCGTCGCTTACAATGAGCAGTTCTTC
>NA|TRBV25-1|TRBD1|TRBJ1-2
CASKKGQGGSYGYTF
TGTGCCAGCAAAAAAGGACAGGGTGGTAGCTATGGCTACACCTTC
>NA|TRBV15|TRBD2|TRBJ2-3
CATSREKGRITQLAGGLADTQYF
TGTGCCACCAGCAGAGAAAAAGGGCGAATCACTCAGTTAGCGGGGGGGCTGGCAGATACGCAGTATTTT
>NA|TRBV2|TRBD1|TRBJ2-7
CASSERGRGPNEQYF
TGTGCCAGCAGTGAAAGGGGGCGCGGCCCAAACGAGCAGTACTTC
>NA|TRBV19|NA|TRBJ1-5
CASSTSPGGSNQPQHF
TGTGCCAGTAGTACCTCACCGGGTGGAAGCAATCAGCCCCAGCATTTT
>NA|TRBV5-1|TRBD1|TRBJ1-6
CASRRSPGQGADNSPLHF
TGCGCCAGCAGACGGTCCCCGGGACAGGGGGCCGATAATTCACCCCTCCACTTT
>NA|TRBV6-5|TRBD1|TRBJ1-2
CASRPGTVNYGYTF
TGTGCCAGCAGACCTGGGACAGTTAACTATGGCTACACCTTC
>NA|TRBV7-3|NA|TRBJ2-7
CASSPVLVPSSYEQYF
TGTGCCAGCAGCCCCGTTTTAGTCCCGAGCTCCTACGAGCAGTACTTC
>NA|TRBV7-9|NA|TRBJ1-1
CASSLGNQGRKAFF
TGTGCCAGCAGCTTAGGCAATCAGGGCCGAAAAGCTTTCTTT
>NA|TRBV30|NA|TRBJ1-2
CAWSPRPGYGYTF
TGTGCCTGGAGTCCACGACCGGGCTATGGCTACACCTTC
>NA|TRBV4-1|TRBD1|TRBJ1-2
CASSQKAWDSLQYGYGYTF
TGCGCCAGCAGCCAAAAAGCGTGGGACAGCCTCCAATACGGCTATGGCTACACCTTC
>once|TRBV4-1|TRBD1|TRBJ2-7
CASSRGTGEYEQYF
TGCGCCAGCAGCCGAGGGACAGGGGAGTACGAGCAGTACTTC
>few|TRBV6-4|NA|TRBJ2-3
CASSDSRDTDTQYF
TGTGCCAGCAGTGACTCGAGGGACACAGATACGCAGTATTTT
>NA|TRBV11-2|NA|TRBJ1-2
CASSLGPREGYTF
TGTGCCAGCAGCTTAGGACCCCGGGAGGGCTACACCTTC
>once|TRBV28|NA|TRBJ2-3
CASSPQTGTDTQYF
TGTGCCAGCAGTCCCCAGACAGGCACAGATACGCAGTATTTT
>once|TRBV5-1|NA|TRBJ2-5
CASSLVQVEETQYF
TGCGCCAGCAGCTTGGTTCAGGTTGAAGAGACCCAGTACTTC
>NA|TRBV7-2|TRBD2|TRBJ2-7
CASSFPSSGSNEQYF
TGTGCCAGCAGCTTCCCATCTAGCGGGAGCAACGAGCAGTACTTC
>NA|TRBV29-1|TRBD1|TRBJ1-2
CSVVGPLTGKRGYTF
TGCAGCGTTGTGGGACCCCTGACAGGGAAGCGTGGCTACACCTTC
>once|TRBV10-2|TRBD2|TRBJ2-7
CASSETSGSSYEQYF
TGCGCCAGCAGTGAGACTAGCGGGAGTTCCTACGAGCAGTACTTC
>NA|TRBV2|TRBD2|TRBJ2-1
CASWTSGGSEQFF
TGTGCCAGTTGGACTAGCGGGGGCAGTGAGCAGTTCTTC
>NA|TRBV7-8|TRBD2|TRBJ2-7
CASSFGTSGGWEQYF
TGTGCCAGCAGCTTCGGCACTAGCGGGGGGTGGGAGCAGTACTTC
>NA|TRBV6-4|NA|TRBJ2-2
CASSEGETGELFF
TGTGCCAGCTCCGAGGGGGAGACCGGGGAGCTGTTTTTT
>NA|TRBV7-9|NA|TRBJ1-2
CASSPALSPPLYGYTF
TGTGCCAGCAGCCCCGCGCTTTCGCCGCCCCTCTATGGCTACACCTTC
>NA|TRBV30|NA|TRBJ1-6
CAWSVQGRGLSSYNSPLHF
TGTGCCTGGAGTGTACAGGGACGGGGATTGAGCTCCTATAATTCACCCCTCCACTTT
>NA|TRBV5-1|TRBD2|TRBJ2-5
CASSLGFLAGGREETQYF
TGCGCCAGCAGCTTGGGATTTCTAGCGGGAGGGCGGGAAGAGACCCAGTACTTC
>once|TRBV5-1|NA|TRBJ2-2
CASSYRQSGELFF
TGCGCCAGCAGCTATCGACAGTCCGGGGAGCTGTTTTTT
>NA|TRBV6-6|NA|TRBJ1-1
CASSAGVAEAFF
TGTGCCAGCAGTGCGGGGGTGGCTGAAGCTTTCTTT
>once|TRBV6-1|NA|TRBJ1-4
CASSGVNNEKLFF
TGTGCCAGCAGCGGGGTTAATAATGAAAAACTGTTTTTT
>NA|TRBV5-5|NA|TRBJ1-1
CASNPVRQGSRNTEAFF
TGTGCCAGCAACCCCGTGAGGCAGGGCTCACGGAACACTGAAGCTTTCTTT
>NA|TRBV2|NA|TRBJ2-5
CASSDRPQETQYF
TGTGCCAGCAGTGACAGGCCCCAAGAGACCCAGTACTTC
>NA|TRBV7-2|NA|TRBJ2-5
CASSFRAGNGETQYF
TGTGCCAGCAGCTTCCGGGCCGGGAACGGAGAGACCCAGTACTTC
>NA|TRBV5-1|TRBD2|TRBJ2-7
CASSLVASGGYEQYF
TGCGCCAGCAGCTTGGTGGCTAGCGGAGGCTACGAGCAGTACTTC
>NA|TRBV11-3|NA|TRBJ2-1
CASSLVGGLSSYNEQFF
TGTGCCAGCAGCTTAGTTGGCGGCCTGAGCTCCTACAATGAGCAGTTCTTC
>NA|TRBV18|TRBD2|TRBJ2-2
CASSPSGLAGTAGELFF
TGTGCCAGCTCACCTTCGGGACTAGCGGGTACCGCCGGGGAGCTGTTTTTT
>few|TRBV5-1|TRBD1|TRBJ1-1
CASGQGPKAFF
TGCGCCAGCGGACAGGGACCTAAAGCTTTCTTT
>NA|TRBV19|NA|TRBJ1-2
CASSPQGVVYGYTF
TGTGCCAGTAGTCCACAAGGGGTGGTTTATGGCTACACCTTC
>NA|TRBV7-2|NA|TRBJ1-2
CASSAHQTESYGYTF
TGTGCCAGCAGCGCCCACCAGACAGAGTCCTATGGCTACACCTTC
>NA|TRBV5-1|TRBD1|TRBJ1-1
CASSSGTGGVNTEAFF
TGCGCCAGCAGCTCCGGGACAGGGGGCGTAAACACTGAAGCTTTCTTT
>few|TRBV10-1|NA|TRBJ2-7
CASSESQRAYEQYF
TGCGCCAGCAGTGAGTCCCAGCGAGCCTACGAGCAGTACTTC
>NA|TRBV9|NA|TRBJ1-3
CASSPLGGPGNTIYF
TGTGCCAGCAGCCCCCTGGGGGGGCCTGGAAACACCATATATTTT
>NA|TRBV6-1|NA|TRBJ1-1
CASSFKEDTEAFF
TGTGCCAGCAGTTTCAAGGAGGACACTGAAGCTTTCTTT
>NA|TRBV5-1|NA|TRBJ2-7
CASSFTGTYEQYF
TGCGCCAGCAGCTTCACGGGAACCTACGAGCAGTACTTC
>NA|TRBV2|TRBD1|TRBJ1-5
CASSSSDRGGEPQHF
TGTGCCAGCAGTTCATCTGACAGGGGCGGCGAGCCCCAGCATTTT